This is a list of T cell receptor beta chains from one sample in a study of T cell responses to AZD1222 COVID-19 vaccine. Method: immunoSEQ multiplex PCR; TCRdb's copy keeps in-frame clones and lacks some. The sample consists of more than 150,000 clones, roughly 94% of them appearing once. The input for sequencing was peripheral blood, taken 28 days after the second AZD1222 dose. The receptors originated from an adult who received the AZD1222 COVID-19 vaccine. Both conserved end residues are part of each CDR3. A D gene is named only where the DNA matches it firmly. The size entry is marked missing in some rows and otherwise reads once, few, many or a size class.

v_gene	j_gene	abundance	d_gene	CDR3nt	CDR3aa
TRBV5-1	TRBJ2-2	once	NA	TGCGCCAGCAGCGCCCGGGACATAAGGGGCGGGGAGCTGTTTTTT	CASSARDIRGGELFF
TRBV29-1	TRBJ2-1	NA	NA	TGCAGCGTATCCGGGGGTACCTACAATGAGCAGTTCTTC	CSVSGGTYNEQFF
TRBV30	TRBJ1-1	NA	NA	TGTGCCTGGAGTGTAATGGGACCTGAAGCTTTCTTT	CAWSVMGPEAFF
TRBV7-2	TRBJ1-5	few	NA	TGTGCCAGCAGCGTGAGGGGCGATCAGCCCCAGCATTTT	CASSVRGDQPQHF
TRBV3-1/TRBV3-2	TRBJ1-4	once	NA	TGTGCCAGCAGCCACCACGGGGCCGATAACGAAAAACTGTTTTTT	CASSHHGADNEKLFF
TRBV27	TRBJ2-7	NA	TRBD2	TGTGCCAGCAGTTTCGGGACTAGCGGGACCCACGAGCAGTACTTC	CASSFGTSGTHEQYF
TRBV4-1	TRBJ1-4	NA	TRBD1	TGCGCCAGCAGCCTACGGGACAGGGGTAATGAAAAACTGTTTTTT	CASSLRDRGNEKLFF
TRBV30	TRBJ1-3	NA	NA	TGTGCCTGGATGCAGGGGATTTCGGGAAACACCATATATTTT	CAWMQGISGNTIYF
TRBV2	TRBJ1-1	NA	TRBD1	TGTGCCAGCAGTGCTCAACAGGGGGTCACTGAAGCTTTCTTT	CASSAQQGVTEAFF
TRBV28	TRBJ1-5	NA	NA	TGTGCCATCCAACATAGCAATCAGCCCCAGCATTTT	CAIQHSNQPQHF
TRBV23-1	TRBJ1-3	NA	TRBD1	TGCGCCAGCAGTCAATCGGGTAAGACAGGGGCCCCCTCTGGAAACACCATATATTTT	CASSQSGKTGAPSGNTIYF
TRBV24-1	TRBJ2-3	NA	NA	TGTGCCACCCGAGCGGTGGGCACAGATACGCAGTATTTT	CATRAVGTDTQYF
TRBV5-8	TRBJ1-1	NA	NA	TGTGCCAGCAGCGCAGGACTCGGGAACACTGAAGCTTTCTTT	CASSAGLGNTEAFF
TRBV9	TRBJ1-1	NA	TRBD1	TGTGCCAGCAGCGCGGGACAGGGTTCAGCTTTCTTT	CASSAGQGSAFF
TRBV13	TRBJ2-7	NA	TRBD1	TGTGCCAGCAGCTTATCGTCGGGGACAGGGACCTACGAGCAGTACTTC	CASSLSSGTGTYEQYF
TRBV5-1	TRBJ1-1	NA	NA	TGCGCCAGCAGCTTAGAGCTCCAGAACACTGAAGCTTTCTTT	CASSLELQNTEAFF
TRBV3-1/TRBV3-2	TRBJ1-6	NA	NA	TGTGCCAGCAGCCAAGAGGGTACGGGTTCACCCCTCCACTTT	CASSQEGTGSPLHF
TRBV3-1/TRBV3-2	TRBJ1-1	NA	NA	TGTGCCAGCAGCCGGACAGAGAACACTGAAGCTTTCTTT	CASSRTENTEAFF
TRBV6-6	TRBJ2-7	NA	NA	TGTGCCAGCAGTTACGGGGCAAGCTCCTACGAGCAGTACTTC	CASSYGASSYEQYF
TRBV3-1/TRBV3-2	TRBJ1-6	NA	NA	TGTGCCAGCAGCCGCGACGGTTATAATTCACCCCTCCACTTT	CASSRDGYNSPLHF
TRBV27	TRBJ1-1	NA	TRBD1	TGTGCCAGCAGTTTATCCAGAGGACAGGGGGCTTTCTTT	CASSLSRGQGAFF
TRBV10-3	TRBJ1-6	NA	NA	TGTGTCACAGGAGCAGAACAGAATTCACCCCTCCACTTT	CVTGAEQNSPLHF
TRBV3-1/TRBV3-2	TRBJ1-2	NA	NA	TGTGCCAGCAGCCCGGGACATCAGGGCTATGGCTACACCTTC	CASSPGHQGYGYTF
TRBV7-8	TRBJ1-1	NA	NA	TGTGCCAGCAGCTTATCAGGGTACCCTGAAGCTTTCTTT	CASSLSGYPEAFF
TRBV4-2	TRBJ1-1	NA	NA	TGTGCCAGCAGCCAAGGAGTCCAGGAAGCTTTCTTT	CASSQGVQEAFF
TRBV5-1	TRBJ1-1	NA	NA	TGCGCCAGCAGCTTGGGAGCGAACACTGAAGCTTTCTTT	CASSLGANTEAFF
TRBV2	TRBJ2-1	NA	NA	TGTGCCAGCACGAGGGGCCTTGGCTCCTACAATGAGCAGTTCTTC	CASTRGLGSYNEQFF
TRBV5-1	TRBJ2-7	NA	NA	TGCGCCAGCAGAGAGGGGACCGCAGGGATCTACGAGCAGTACTTC	CASREGTAGIYEQYF
TRBV6-5	TRBJ2-3	NA	NA	TGTGCCAGCATTCCGGTTGGGGGACCGCCCCAGGAGCAGTATTTT	CASIPVGGPPQEQYF
TRBV30	TRBJ2-7	NA	NA	TGTGCCTGGAGTTCGGGCAGCTCCTACGAGCAGTACTTC	CAWSSGSSYEQYF
TRBV5-3	TRBJ1-6	NA	NA	TGTGCCAGAAGCTTAGCGGATAAAAATTCACCCCTCCACTTT	CARSLADKNSPLHF
TRBV5-1	TRBJ2-3	NA	NA	TGCGCCAGCAGCTTGGACCAAATACTCGGAGATACGCAGTATTTT	CASSLDQILGDTQYF